This T cell receptor (beta chain) appears in the sequencing data of a study of shared clonotypes between healthy human individuals. There are 13 residues in the CDR3. Trimming stripped 0 bases from V and 7 bases from J, with 9 bases between. Germline CDR1 and CDR2: SQVTM and ANQGSEA. Notes on the study in general: Investigators expected sequencing depth to affect clonotype sharing among donors.

The replicate PCRs on unsorted PBMC were given about 300 ng DNA, which is about 30,000 T cell genomes. Spread over ten immunoSEQ deep assay plates, unsorted PBMC DNA underwent sequencing. Authors' data handling: ImmunoSEQ output held junction-only sequences without quality scores, so filtering differed. TCRdb's table, derived via immunoSEQ multiplex PCR, lists solely in-frame clones and lacks some. From that table come the V and J calls and clone size; the DNA was used to work out D and trimming. The repertoire holds 400,000 to 550,000 clones, with 65% to 80% as singletons. For this clone: Its matching antigen is unknown.

The sequenced sample consisted of PBMCs. The source is a woman aged 35 to 49 in good health. Some clones in this sample may be carry-over from other donors' samples. The V call is TRBV29-1, the J call TRBJ2-2; a possible D gene is TRBD2 (6 bases). The CDR3 loop is CSVEEGGGGELFF. In nucleotides, the CDR3 is TGCAGCGTTGAAGAGGGGGGTGGCGGGGAGCTGTTTTTT.